Each of the 10 T cell receptor beta chains below was sequenced from the same sample in a study of cytomegalovirus exposure and HLA in healthy donors. The PCR was carried out with 60 Vbeta primers and 13 Jbeta primers. The repertoire was sequenced with immunoSEQ multiplex PCR; TCRdb's copy has only in-frame clones and lacks some. The data contain more than 150,000 clones, less than 90% of them seen just once; the ten biggest clones take up around 1.4%. What was sequenced was PBMCs. All receptors come from a girl aged 10 to 17 in good health and CMV-seropositive.

The chain has TRBV25-1 and TRBJ2-1, with unresolved D. Per the germline V gene, CDR1 is MGHDK and CDR2 is SYGVNS. V lost 3 bases to trimming and J lost 6 bases, with 12 bases between them. The CDR3 runs 14 residues. In nucleotides, the CDR3 is TGTGCCAGCAGTGATTCCCGGGTCGGCAATGAGCAGTTCTTC. Translation: CASSDSRVGNEQFF.

The chain combines TRBV25-1 with TRBJ2-3, with D possibly TRBD2 on 5 matching bases. Germline V CDR1 and CDR2: MGHDK, SYGVNS. V was clipped by 3 bases and J by 5 bases, with 12 bases between them. The CDR3 consists of 14 residues. The CDR3 is CASSDGYRGDTQYF. CDR3 bases: TGTGCCAGCAGTGACGGGTATCGGGGAGATACGCAGTATTTT.

The chain carries TRBV28 and TRBJ1-5, with D unclear. The V gene lost 6 bases and the J gene lost 4 bases, with 7 bases spanning the gap. The CDR3 is 12 residues long. The germline gives CDR1 MDHEN, CDR2 SYDVKM. The CDR3 loop reads CASSLRNQPQHF. CDR3 DNA sequence: TGTGCCAGCAGCCTCAGAAATCAGCCCCAGCATTTT.

The chain employs TRBV6-1 and TRBJ2-3; D call uncertain. Per germline, CDR1 MNHNS and CDR2 SASEGT. The length of the CDR3 is 16 residues. Trimming took off 2 bases at V and 0 bases at J, with 12 bases between the two ends. This CDR3 reads CASSEFSRSSTDTQYF. Written as DNA, the CDR3 is TGTGCCAGCAGTGAATTCTCGCGGTCTAGCACAGATACGCAGTATTTT.

This chain links TRBV5-1 with TRBJ2-3; a weak D match, TRBD2 (6 bases). Germline assignment: CDR1 SGHRS and CDR2 YFSETQ. The CDR3 totals 15 residues. Trimming shortened V by 0 bases and J by 5 bases, and 13 bases separated the two germline ends. In DNA, the CDR3 is TGCGCCAGCAGCTTGGAGGGACTCCTAAGAGATACGCAGTATTTT. As protein: CASSLEGLLRDTQYF.

The V gene is TRBV5-1, the J gene TRBJ2-2; TRBD1 is a possible D gene (6 bases). In germline, CDR1 is SGHRS, CDR2 YFSETQ. The CDR3 loop spans 16 amino acids. Trimming stripped 3 bases from V and 8 bases from J, with 20 bases between. CDR3: CASSSYRVSTPGELFF. The CDR3 DNA follows: TGCGCCAGCAGCTCCTACAGGGTCTCTACACCTGGGGAGCTGTTTTTT.

The chain recombines TRBV7-7 with TRBJ2-2; D unresolved. The germline V gene encodes CDR1 SSHAT and CDR2 FNYEAQ (reference sequence). With 6 bases removed from V and 3 bases from J, the gap between germline ends came to 8 bases. This CDR3 has 13 residues. The CDR3 reads CASRRSDTGELFF. The DNA for the CDR3 is TGTGCCAGCAGACGGTCCGACACCGGGGAGCTGTTTTTT.

The chain employs TRBV2 and TRBJ2-1; possible D gene TRBD2, 5 bases. The CDR3 has 15 residues. Trimming removed 7 bases at V and 5 bases at J, with 18 bases between. Germline V CDR1 and CDR2: SNHLY, FYNNEI. The CDR3 sequence is CASTRGRTLDNEQFF. In DNA, the CDR3 is TGTGCCAGCACCCGAGGCCGGACTCTGGACAATGAGCAGTTCTTC.

The rearrangement links TRBV9 to TRBJ2-1, with D possibly matching TRBD1 (7 bases). The germline V gene encodes CDR1 SGDLS and CDR2 YYNGEE. V lost 0 bases to trimming and J lost 4 bases, with 14 bases between them. The CDR3 contains 16 residues. CDR3 sequence (DNA): TGTGCCAGCAGCGTAGAACCGGGGGACAGATACAATGAGCAGTTCTTC. Amino acid sequence: CASSVEPGDRYNEQFF.

The CDR3 is CASSYSLREPYEQYF. In DNA form, the CDR3 reads TGTGCCAGCAGTTACTCATTGCGGGAGCCGTACGAGCAGTACTTC. The chain couples TRBV6-5 to TRBJ2-7; 7 bases map to TRBD2. Looked up from germline, CDR1 is MNHEY and CDR2 is SVGAGI. The CDR3 length is 15 residues. The trim removed 0 bases at V and 4 bases at J, leaving 6 bases unmatched.